The 8 T cell receptor beta chains presented below share a single source sample, sequenced in a study of tumor and adjacent non-tumor tissue in lung cancer. This sample's RNA came from whole unsorted tissue. A modified ARM-PCR protocol with three rounds of nested PCR amplified TCRbeta. TCRdb re-derived calls from the multiplex PCR reads in MiXCR, one entry per CDR3 protein. Of about 200,000 distinct CDR3 sequences listed, 60% to 75% are singletons. Sequencing was done on a sample of lung tumor tissue. The receptors were sampled from a man aged 60 to 75 with non-small cell lung cancer.

Points on this clonotype: Since the CDR3 does not end with the conserved phenylalanine or tryptophan, this likely comes from a read error. J is TRBJ2-3 and V is TRBV11-3; tentatively, D is TRBD1 (5 bases). Germline V CDR1 and CDR2: SGHNT, YENEEA. The length of the CDR3 is 12 residues. Trimming took off 5 bases at V and 4 bases at J, with 7 bases between the two ends. The CDR3 here is CASSRGPDTQYL. The DNA for the CDR3 is TGTGCCAGCAGCAGGGGTCCAGATACGCAGTATCTT.

About this clonotype itself: Given the absence of the conserved phenylalanine or tryptophan at the CDR3 end, a read error is likely. The DNA is omitted, as the CDR3 cannot be located on it reliably, and the CDR3 follows TCRdb's listing. The rearrangement links TRBV20-1 to TRBJ1-5. Germline V gene data show CDR1 as DFQATT and CDR2 as SNEGSKA (reference sequence). Counting both end residues, the CDR3 totals 15 amino acids. The CDR3 region is CSARRSGHSNQPQPS.

Comments on this clonotype: One end of the junction is discordant with germline, which a read error may explain. This chain connects TRBV20-1 to TRBJ2-3; D is unclear. Germline V CDR1 and CDR2: DFQATT, SNEGSKA (reference sequence). The length of the CDR3 is 14 residues. CDR3 DNA sequence: TGCAGTGATAGAGTGTCTGCGAACACAGATACGCACTATTTT. Translating gives CSDRVSANTDTHYF.

Remarks on this clonotype: A read error may produce the germline difference seen at one junction end. V is TRBV29-1 and J is TRBJ1-1; no reliable D call. Germline V gene lookup returns CDR1 SQVTM and CDR2 ANQGSEA. CDR3 size: 13 residues. The CDR3 protein is CSDERNTNTETFF. DNA of the CDR3: TGCAGCGATGAGAGGAACACGAACACTGAAACTTTCTTT.

For this clonotype: Compared with germline, one end of the junction differs, possibly owing to a read error. The genes are TRBV12-3 or TRBV12-4 and TRBJ2-7; either TRBD1 or TRBD2 may fit D (6 bases each). This CDR3 comprises 17 residues. The CDR3 loop reads CASSSTLGGLTSYEQYF. In nucleotides, the CDR3 is TGCGCCAGCAGTTCTACCCTGGGGGGCCTGACCTCCTACGAGCAGTACTTC.

On this clonotype itself: At one of its ends the junction is not consistent with the germline gene, which may arise from a read error. V is TRBV11-2 and J is TRBJ2-3, with 11 nucleotides matching TRBD2. CDR1 and CDR2 (germline): SGHAT, FQNNGV. The CDR3 sequence is 14 residues long. The CDR3 sequence: CASTFLAGGVRQYF. The CDR3 region has the DNA TGCGCCAGCACCTTTCTAGCGGGGGGCGTTCGGCAGTATTTT.

This clonotype appeared once. The junction departs from germline at one end; a sequencing error may be responsible. The chain links TRBV20-1 to TRBJ2-1; either TRBD1 or TRBD2 may supply D (6 bases each). Germline V gene lookup returns CDR1 DFQATT and CDR2 SNEGSKA (reference sequence). The CDR3 extends over 15 amino acids. The CDR3 protein is CSSSTSTPGGDEQFF. The CDR3 DNA reads as TGCAGTTCTAGTACTAGTACTCCCGGGGGCGATGAGCAGTTCTTC.

To note about this clonotype: A junction boundary mismatches the germline segment, possibly from a read error. V usage is TRBV12-3 or TRBV12-4 and J usage is TRBJ1-5; 11 nucleotides match TRBD1. The CDR3 extends over 15 amino acids. As DNA, the CDR3 is TGTGCCAGGAGTATCGGACAGGGGGCCTCAAAGCCCCAGCATTTC. Its translation: CARSIGQGASKPQHF.